One sample yielded the 25 T cell receptor beta chains listed below, sequenced in a study of shared clonotypes between healthy human individuals. Generated by immunoSEQ multiplex PCR, the TCRdb table keeps only in-frame clones and is missing some. The table records about 1 million clones, roughly 70% of them present only once. The source material was memory CD4+ T cells sorted from blood. Subset defined: CD45RA-negative fraction. These receptors came from a man aged 18 to 35 in good health.

The chain recombines TRBV11-2 with TRBJ1-6, with D possibly TRBD1 on 5 matching bases. Trimming took 3 bases from V and 7 from J, leaving 13 bases between them. In germline, CDR1 is SGHAT, CDR2 FQNNGV. This CDR3 spans 15 amino acids. CDR3 bases: TGTGCCAGCAGCTTTGACCATCAGGGCAATTCACCCCTCCACTTT. The encoded protein is CASSFDHQGNSPLHF.

The chain couples TRBV21-1 to TRBJ2-7. TRBV21-1 is noted as a pseudogene. The CDR3 length is 11 residues. The CDR3 DNA follows: TGTGCCAGTCCCTCCGGGGCCGAGCAGTACTTC. This translates into CASPSGAEQYF.

This clone was seen a handful of times. This chain links TRBV19 with TRBJ1-2, with D unclear. This CDR3 is 13 amino acids long. Germline V lookup: CDR1 LNHDA, CDR2 SQIVND (reference sequence). Trimming pared 5 bases from V and 4 bases from J, leaving 11 bases between. The CDR3 coding sequence is TGTGCCAGTAGTGTACGGCAGAGCTATGGCTACACCTTC. Its protein product is CASSVRQSYGYTF.

This chain uses TRBV4-1 with TRBJ2-2; TRBD1 might be the D (6 bases). The CDR3 runs to 15 residues. Germline V gives CDR1 MGHRA, CDR2 YSYEKL. The V gene lost 4 bases and the J gene lost 7 bases, with 16 bases spanning the gap. CDR3 DNA sequence: TGCGCCAGCAGCCGCCTCCAGGGGCATAACGGGGAGCTGTTTTTT. Amino acid sequence: CASSRLQGHNGELFF.

This clone was recorded once. The chain is built from TRBV19 and TRBJ1-5, with TRBD1 matching over 8 bases. The V gene end was trimmed by 7 bases and the J gene end by 0 bases; junction bases not matched to a gene: 5. This CDR3 is 15 amino acids long. CDR1 LNHDA and CDR2 SQIVND come from the germline V gene (reference sequence). Here the CDR3 reads CASIGRGLSNQPQHF. For the CDR3, the DNA is TGTGCCAGTATTGGCAGGGGGCTTAGCAATCAGCCCCAGCATTTT.

As for this clone: Other DNA sequences in this specimen translate into the identical CDR3. The genes are TRBV2 and TRBJ2-3; D not resolved. The CDR3 is 13 amino acids. In germline, CDR1 is SNHLY, CDR2 FYNNEI. Trimming stripped 7 bases from V and 1 base from J, with 9 bases between. CDR3 bases: TGTGCCAGCAATACTGGCGGCACAGATACGCAGTATTTT. Encoded protein: CASNTGGTDTQYF.

V usage is TRBV4-2 and J usage is TRBJ2-3; D gene uncertain. This CDR3 is built from 15 residues. Trimming cost V 4 bases and J 2 bases, with 13 bases left between them. From germline, CDR1 is LGHNA and CDR2 YNFKEQ. The CDR3 loop is CASSPDDSSTDTQYF. The CDR3 DNA is TGTGCCAGCAGCCCTGATGACTCTTCCACAGATACGCAGTATTTT.

This chain links TRBV19 with TRBJ1-4; D not certain. This CDR3 region has 13 residues. Germline V gene data show CDR1 as LNHDA and CDR2 as SQIVND (reference sequence). Trimming stripped 0 bases from V and 8 bases from J, with 7 bases between. Here the CDR3 DNA reads TGTGCCAGTAGTATAGATCGGGGAGAAAAACTGTTTTTT. This gives the protein CASSIDRGEKLFF.

The sample holds one count of this clone. The chain recombines TRBV4-2 with TRBJ2-3; 10 bases line up with TRBD1. Germline V CDR1 and CDR2: LGHNA, YNFKEQ. The CDR3 sequence is 16 residues long. With V trimmed by 4 bases and J by 4 bases, 8 bases remained unmatched. CDR3 nucleotides: TGTGCCAGCAGCCCCCGGGACAGGGGATTTGCAGATACGCAGTATTTT. This translates into CASSPRDRGFADTQYF.

This clone came up once. Other DNA sequences from this sample encode an identical CDR3 as well. The V and J genes are TRBV15 and TRBJ2-7; D ambiguous. Per germline, CDR1 LNHNV and CDR2 YYDKDF (reference sequence). The CDR3 contains 14 residues. V gave up 1 base and J gave up 1 base, with 8 bases separating them. The chain's CDR3 is CATSRGGSSYEQYF. The CDR3 DNA reads as TGTGCCACCAGCAGAGGAGGCAGTTCCTACGAGCAGTACTTC.

Remarks on this clone: The same CDR3 can be traced to other DNA sequences in this sample. The chain combines TRBV29-1 with TRBJ2-5; 7 nucleotides line up with TRBD1. J was trimmed by 2 bases and V by 3 bases; bases with no gene match: 3. Germline V lookup: CDR1 SQVTM, CDR2 ANQGSEA. CDR3 length: 13 amino acids. In nucleotides, the CDR3 is TGCAGCGTTGACGGGGACAGACAAGAGACCCAGTACTTC. Translating gives CSVDGDRQETQYF. The variable domain in full, completed from reference TRBV29-1 and TRBJ2-5, reads SAVISQKPSRDICQRGTSLTIQCQVDSQVTMMFWYRQQPGQSLTLIATANQGSEATYESGFVIDKFPISRPNLTFSTLTVSNMSPEDSSIYLCSVDGDRQETQYFGPGTRLLVL.

This sequence joins TRBV2 and TRBJ1-1; 7 bases align to TRBD1. The CDR3 loop spans 12 amino acids. Germline values: CDR1 SNHLY, CDR2 FYNNEI. V lost 4 bases, J lost 8 bases, and 4 bases stayed unmatched. The CDR3 DNA follows: TGTGCCAGCAGTGGGGACAGTTCCGAAGCTTTCTTT. Protein product: CASSGDSSEAFF.

This clone was seen a single time. Relative to the germline gene, one junction end is altered; a read error may explain this. The V and J genes are TRBV7-7 and TRBJ1-3; 8 bases align to TRBD1. Germline CDR1 SSHAT, CDR2 FNYEAQ (reference sequence). CDR3 length: 15 amino acids. CDR3 sequence reads: CASSAGTGSGNTIYF. CDR3 DNA sequence: TGTGCTAGCAGCGCCGGGACAGGCTCTGGAAACACCATATATTTT.

The V call is TRBV19, the J call TRBJ1-2, with 8 bases fitting TRBD1. This CDR3 has 16 amino acids. CDR1 is LNHDA, CDR2 SQIVND, per germline (reference sequence). V lost 6 bases, J lost 7 bases, and 16 bases stayed unmatched. The CDR3 DNA reads as TGTGCCAGTAGCGCAGACAGGGGAGGATTACTTCGTGGCTACACCTTC. It codes for CASSADRGGLLRGYTF.

This clone was seen only once. The chain links TRBV7-3 to TRBJ2-3; D remains ambiguous. The CDR3 sequence is 13 residues long. CDR1 and CDR2 from the germline V gene are SGHTA and FQGTGA. V gave up 0 bases and J gave up 4 bases, with 5 bases separating them. CDR3 sequence reads: CASSLTRSDTQYF. The CDR3 DNA reads TGTGCCAGCAGCTTAACTCGTTCAGATACGCAGTATTTT.

This rearrangement joins TRBV10-3 to TRBJ1-5; a weak D match, TRBD1 (5 bases). Germline V CDR1 and CDR2: ENHRY, SYGVKD. Trimming took 6 bases from V and 4 from J, leaving 10 bases between them. This CDR3 is 13 amino acids long. CDR3 sequence: CAIRQADNQPQHF. CDR3 nucleotide sequence: TGTGCCATCAGACAGGCGGATAATCAGCCCCAGCATTTT.

This clone was counted once. This rearrangement joins TRBV19 to TRBJ2-2, with D possibly TRBD2 on 5 matching bases. Trimming removed 5 bases from V and 8 bases from J, with 9 bases in between. Germline values: CDR1 LNHDA, CDR2 SQIVND (reference sequence). This CDR3 is 12 amino acids long. CDR3 region: CASSSPGGELFF. The CDR3 nucleotides read TGTGCCAGTAGTTCCCCGGGAGGGGAGCTGTTTTTT.

This chain joins TRBV5-8 and TRBJ2-7, with 8 bases identical to TRBD1. The CDR3 has 16 residues. Losses at the gene ends were 4 bases for V and 3 bases for J; bases not matched to a gene: 12. Germline V gene sequence: CDR1 SGHTS, CDR2 YDEGEE. CDR3 sequence reads: CASSVSSGQVYYEQYF. The CDR3 DNA sequence: TGTGCCAGCAGCGTTTCCTCGGGACAGGTGTACTACGAGCAGTACTTC. Full variable domain (outside the CDR3, taken from reference TRBV5-8 and TRBJ2-7): EAGVTQSPTHLIKTRGQQATLRCSPISGHTSVYWYQQALGLGLQFLLWYDEGEERNRGNFPPRFSGRQFPNYSSELNVNALELEDSALYLCASSVSSGQVYYEQYFGPGTRLTVT.

This chain uses TRBV5-4 with TRBJ2-1, with 9 bases fitting TRBD1. Germline V lookup: CDR1 SGHNT, CDR2 YYREEE (reference sequence). The CDR3 spans 13 residues. V lost 0 bases and J lost 15; bases outside the gene matches: 7. CDR3 DNA sequence: TGTGCCAGCAGCTTGGCCGACAGGGGGGGATGGTTCTTC. Its translation is CASSLADRGGWFF.

The gene calls are TRBV6-5 and TRBJ2-7; the match to TRBD1 covers 8 bases. V lost 6 bases, J lost 6 bases, and 7 bases stayed unmatched. Germline V gene sequence: CDR1 MNHEY, CDR2 SVGAGI. This CDR3 has 13 amino acids. CDR3 sequence: CASRDTGGREQYF. As DNA, the CDR3 is TGTGCCAGCAGGGATACAGGGGGACGCGAGCAGTACTTC.

The V call is TRBV5-4, the J call TRBJ1-4; D is undetermined. CDR3 length equals 12 residues. Germline values: CDR1 SGHNT, CDR2 YYREEE (reference sequence). V lost 0 bases and J lost 11, with 8 bases in between. This chain's CDR3 is CASSLEIGKLFF. For the CDR3, the DNA is TGTGCCAGCAGCTTGGAAATTGGGAAACTGTTTTTT.

V gene TRBV7-9 combines with J gene TRBJ1-2; D call uncertain. V was cut by 0 bases and J by 14 bases, with 16 bases left in between. Germline loops: CDR1 SEHNR, CDR2 FQNEAQ (reference sequence). The CDR3 has 13 residues. CDR3 sequence: CASSLAGSAPSTF. As DNA, the CDR3 is TGTGCCAGCAGCTTAGCGGGCTCGGCCCCCTCAACCTTC.

For this clone: The junction shows a germline mismatch at one end, possibly a read error. CDR3 sequence (DNA): TGTGCCAGCAGTTTAGGACAGATTAAGAATTTT. This codes for CASSLGQIKNF. The J gene is TRBJ1-3, the V gene TRBV28; possibly TRBD1 for D (6 bases). The CDR3 is 11 residues long. Germline CDR1 reads MDHEN; CDR2 reads SYDVKM.

V and J are TRBV19 and TRBJ2-6; 8 bases align to TRBD2. The CDR3 consists of 18 residues. The J segment lost 2 bases and the V segment lost 5 bases, leaving 11 bases of the junction unmatched. Germline CDR1 and CDR2: LNHDA and SQIVND (reference sequence). Here the CDR3 reads CASSLNSGGPPGANVLTF. The CDR3 nucleotides read TGTGCCAGTAGTTTAAATTCGGGAGGGCCCCCTGGGGCCAACGTCCTGACTTTC.

Remarks on this clone: The same CDR3 is also encoded by other DNA sequences in this sample. The chain uses TRBV10-3 and TRBJ2-7; no clear D. Germline V gene sequence: CDR1 ENHRY, CDR2 SYGVKD. The CDR3 contains 13 residues. V shed 0 bases and J shed 1 base, with 4 bases lying between them. Here the CDR3 reads CAISESVSYEQYF. In DNA form, the CDR3 reads TGTGCCATCAGTGAGTCAGTATCCTACGAGCAGTACTTC.